The 14 T cell receptor beta chains given below trace back to one sample, sequenced in a study of blood T cell repertoires in COVID-19. Clones were read by immunoSEQ multiplex PCR, and TCRdb kept only the in-frame ones, dropping some. The sample holds 200,000 or so clones, approximately 86% seen once. Sequenced input: peripheral blood. The origin of the receptors is a man in his fifties or sixties with acute or convalescent COVID-19.

This chain's CDR3 is CSVRGGPSGDTQYF. The CDR3 DNA sequence: TGCAGCGTCCGAGGGGGACCCTCCGGGGATACGCAGTATTTT. The chain uses TRBV29-1 and TRBJ2-3; the D gene is possibly TRBD1 (6 bases). Trimming stripped 6 bases from V and 6 bases from J, with 19 bases between. This CDR3 has 14 residues. From germline, CDR1 is SQVTM and CDR2 ANQGSEA.

The gene calls are TRBV5-8 and TRBJ1-5; perhaps TRBD1 as D (5 bases). The ends were cut back, 4 bases at V and 1 base at J, with 15 bases in the middle. The germline V gene encodes CDR1 SGHTS and CDR2 YDEGEE. CDR3 length equals 16 residues. CDR3 in DNA: TGTGCCAGCAGCGGGGGGATCGTTAGGAGCAATCAGCCCCAGCATTTT. Amino acid sequence: CASSGGIVRSNQPQHF.

The V and J genes are TRBV5-5 and TRBJ1-2, with 9 bases lining up with TRBD1. The germline V gene has CDR1 SGHKS and CDR2 YYEKEE (reference sequence). The V and J ends lost 3 bases and 8 bases, in that order; junction bases with no gene match: 11. The CDR3 consists of 15 residues. The CDR3 loop reads CASSSGTGGAGGYTF. CDR3 nucleotides: TGTGCCAGCAGCTCGGGAACAGGGGGCGCGGGAGGCTACACCTTC.

This chain joins TRBV18 and TRBJ2-3, with no clear D. Germline V lookup: CDR1 KGHSH, CDR2 LQKENI. V dropped 3 bases and J dropped 4 bases, with 11 bases sitting between them. The CDR3 has 14 residues. The DNA of the CDR3 is TGTGCCAGCTCACCCGTAGCCCCTCCAGATACGCAGTATTTT. It translates to CASSPVAPPDTQYF.

The chain has TRBV28 and TRBJ2-7, with 7 bases lining up with TRBD1. The V and J ends lost 4 bases and 2 bases, in that order; junction bases with no gene match: 11. Germline values: CDR1 MDHEN, CDR2 SYDVKM. This CDR3 spans 16 amino acids. CDR3 coding DNA: TGTGCCAGCAGTTCAATGGGACAGCGATCCACCTACGAGCAGTACTTC. Amino acid sequence: CASSSMGQRSTYEQYF.

The rearrangement links TRBV10-3 to TRBJ2-1; D is possibly TRBD2 (6 bases). Trimming pared 6 bases from V and 6 bases from J, leaving 9 bases between. The CDR3 totals 12 residues. Germline CDR1 ENHRY, CDR2 SYGVKD. CDR3: CAISPGGNEQFF. CDR3 in DNA: TGTGCCATCAGCCCCGGGGGCAATGAGCAGTTCTTC.

The J gene is TRBJ1-5, the V gene TRBV4-2; D is uncertain. Germline V lookup: CDR1 LGHNA, CDR2 YNFKEQ. Trimming left V 0 bases short and J 1 base short, with 16 bases between. There are 18 residues in the CDR3. The CDR3: CASSQDRKGAQSNQPQHF. CDR3 sequence (DNA): TGTGCCAGCAGCCAAGATAGGAAGGGAGCCCAGAGCAATCAGCCCCAGCATTTT.

This clone was detected once. The rearrangement links TRBV18 to TRBJ2-7; D is perhaps TRBD1 (6 bases). The V end was cut by 0 bases, the J end by 5 bases, with 23 bases between. Germline V gene data show CDR1 as KGHSH and CDR2 as LQKENI. The CDR3 is made up of 18 amino acids. CDR3 residues: CASSPPIPDHRVLNEQYF. The CDR3 region has the DNA TGTGCCAGCTCACCACCTATCCCTGACCACAGGGTTCTCAACGAGCAGTACTTC.

This chain connects TRBV27 to TRBJ2-2, with D possibly matching TRBD2 (5 bases). The CDR3 runs to 15 residues. Germline values: CDR1 MNHEY, CDR2 SMNVEV (reference sequence). V gave up 2 bases and J gave up 7 bases, with 14 bases separating them. CDR3 sequence reads: CASSLRYPAGGELFF. CDR3 DNA sequence: TGTGCCAGCAGTTTACGCTACCCGGCGGGCGGGGAGCTGTTTTTT.

V gene TRBV5-6 combines with J gene TRBJ2-2; 7 bases align to TRBD2. The length of the CDR3 is 19 residues. Losses at the gene ends were 4 bases for V and 0 bases for J; bases not matched to a gene: 15. Germline assignment: CDR1 SGHDT and CDR2 YYEEEE. The CDR3 sequence: CASSPRGFGSHANTGELFF. The CDR3 DNA reads as TGTGCCAGCAGCCCGCGGGGGTTTGGAAGTCACGCGAACACCGGGGAGCTGTTTTTT.

V is TRBV7-2 and J is TRBJ2-7, with 10 nucleotides matching TRBD2. CDR1 SGHTA and CDR2 FQGNSA come from the germline V gene. The length of the CDR3 is 15 residues. Trimming cost V 1 base and J 3 bases; bases outside gene matches: 3. CDR3 loop: CASSLGLAGLYEQYF. In nucleotides, the CDR3 is TGTGCCAGCAGCTTAGGACTAGCGGGCCTCTACGAGCAGTACTTC.

This clone was counted a few times. The rearrangement joins TRBV6-2 or TRBV6-3 to TRBJ1-5; 9 bases agree with TRBD1. The CDR3 contains 16 residues. V shed 1 base, J shed 1 base, and the junction held 2 bases outside the gene matches. Germline values: CDR1 MNHEY, CDR2 SVGEGT. The CDR3 region is CASSYWGTGSNQPQHF. In DNA form, the CDR3 reads TGTGCCAGCAGTTACTGGGGGACAGGGAGCAATCAGCCCCAGCATTTT.

With regard to this clone: A junction end diverges from the germline sequence, so it may reflect a read error. V is TRBV10-3 and J is TRBJ2-5; D might be TRBD2 (6 bases). Germline CDR1 is ENHRY and CDR2 is SYGVKD. The CDR3 consists of 15 residues. In DNA, the CDR3 is TGTGCCATCAGCGAGTCGGGTGGGACTGGTTCGACCCAGTACTTC. Protein: CAISESGGTGSTQYF.

J is TRBJ2-5 and V is TRBV4-1, with no clear D. V was shortened by 0 bases and J by 7 bases, with 18 bases between the two germline ends. CDR3 length equals 16 residues. Germline V lookup: CDR1 MGHRA, CDR2 YSYEKL. CDR3 in amino acids: CASSQDLTPMTWTQYF. The CDR3 region has the DNA TGCGCCAGCAGCCAAGATTTGACTCCTATGACTTGGACCCAGTACTTC.